This T cell receptor (beta chain) is drawn from a study of control samples from healthy donors and cancer patients. Sequencing used immunoSEQ multiplex PCR; TCRdb keeps in-frame clones, though not all of them. The sample spans roughly 190,000 clones; the ten largest clones claim more than 2%. V lost 5 bases, J lost 4 bases, and 20 bases lay in between. The CDR3 loop spans 16 amino acids. Germline lookup yields CDR1 MDHEN and CDR2 SYDVKM. The gene calls are TRBV28 and TRBJ1-2; perhaps TRBD1 as D (6 bases). The sequencing input was blood. This clonotype originated in a woman aged 25-40 years in good health. In DNA, the CDR3 is TGTGCCAGCAGTCCCTCCGCGACAGGCTGGGGCTATGGCTACACCTTC. Amino acids: CASSPSATGWGYGYTF.